The source of this TCR beta chain is a study of blood T cell repertoires in COVID-19. Per the authors' pipeline: Researchers report that nucleated cell counts were estimated from reference gene primer amplification. Here immunoSEQ multiplex PCR was the method, and the copy in TCRdb shows in-frame clones only, minus some. The V and J calls and the clone size are those of that table, but D and trimming were determined from the DNA. Of some 160,000 clones in the sample, approximately 91% were seen once. Followed longitudinally, the Seattle patients had been enrolled during active infection. The germline V gene has CDR1 SGHTA and CDR2 FQGNSA. This CDR3 is 14 amino acids long. The junction had 3 bases not matched to a gene; V was cut back by 5 bases and J by 6 bases.

The chain combines TRBV7-2 with TRBJ2-1; 11 nucleotides align to TRBD2. Sequences were obtained from peripheral blood. This TCR derives from a man younger than 35 with COVID-19, enrolled during active disease. The CDR3 here is CASSPLAGANEQFF. The CDR3 DNA reads TGTGCCAGCAGCCCACTAGCGGGAGCCAATGAGCAGTTCTTC. The whole variable domain, filled in from reference TRBV7-2 and TRBJ2-1, reads GAGVSQSPSNKVTEKGKDVELRCDPISGHTALYWYRQSLGQGLEFLIYFQGNSAPDKSGLPSDRFSAERTGGSVSTLTIQRTQQEDSAVYLCASSPLAGANEQFFGPGTRLTVL.